This T cell receptor beta chain was captured by sequencing in a study of a mutant IDH1 vaccine in newly diagnosed glioma listed by TCRdb under 2021. About the study as a whole: The approximately 30 treated patients were approximately 62% male and around 40% female, with a mean age of around 40 years. Six visits were used for peripheral blood collection: V03 (baseline), V05, V07, V10, V12 and V13. Longitudinal TCRB deep sequencing was done for some 25 treated patients, wherever samples were available for exploratory analyses. Before enrollment, patients had received standard therapy of radiotherapy alone, temozolomide alone, or radiochemotherapy with temozolomide; most received the combination.

What this sample's time point label stands for: baseline, week 1 (first vaccination visit). Read against the paper, the sample's treatment or condition label means: pre-vaccination baseline after standard-of-care therapy. Donors had newly diagnosed WHO grade 3 or 4 IDH1-mutant astrocytomas with loss of nuclear ATRX. The samples were drawn from NOA16, a multicentre, single-arm, open-label phase I trial in Germany that tested a mutant IDH1 peptide vaccine in humans for the first time. For immunogenicity testing, the blood drawn at visit V03 was used as the baseline sample. Genomic DNA for TCRB sequencing was extracted from EDTA blood using the DNeasy Blood and Tissue Kit. Library method: the immunoSEQ multiplex PCR assay. Rearranged TCR beta chain sequences were amplified using the hsTCRB Kit according to the manufacturer's protocol. An Illumina MiSeq was used to sequence the TCRB libraries. The source study handled its data this way. Demultiplexing, trimming and gene mapping were performed with the kit vendor's proprietary platform. What TCRdb holds here is the immuneACCESS table cut down to in-frame rearrangements. Part of the clones is not present; checked against another copy, under half of the missing clones reflect an unresolved V gene, and the others are unexplained. The V and J calls and clone size are taken from that table; D and trimming were inferred from the DNA. Within this sample are about 32,000 clones, with roughly 82% of them counted one time only. Together, the top ten hold roughly 19% of the sample.

Compared with germline, V lacks 2 bases and J lacks 0 bases; bases without a gene match: 7. CDR1 MRHNA and CDR2 SNTAGT are derived from the germline V gene. Including the terminal cysteine and phenylalanine, the CDR3 comprises 17 residues. The sequence is cut down to CDR3 DNA, 51 bases in frame from base 1. To note about this clone: Its recognized antigen is unknown. Base quality data are lacking; no much larger clone is found one base away.

The research as a whole found: Immune responses induced by the vaccine were seen in roughly 92% of patients across multiple MHC alleles. PBMC samples for TCRB deep sequencing were selected based on availability. Pseudoprogression appeared unrelated to alterations in the top peripheral T cell clonotypes detected by TCRB sequencing. It was noted by the authors that analyses of patient blood samples could not be reproduced owing to sample limitations.

The TCR comes from a man aged 30 to 45 with glioma. The chain employs TRBV6-4 and TRBJ2-3; the junction holds 8 bases that match TRBD2. The sample here was PBMCs, taken from a glioma patient treated with radiotherapy, temozolomide or both. The DNA sequence reads TGTGCCAGCAGTGACCACGTTGGCGGGGGGAGCACAGATACGCAGTATTTT. Its coded protein is CASSDHVGGGSTDTQYF.